These 27 T cell receptor beta chains were all obtained from the same sample, sequenced in a study of CD8 T cells in ankylosing spondylitis. TCRdb used MiXCR to reprocess the 5' RACE reads, holding one entry per CDR3 protein. The data hold some 240,000 distinct CDR3 sequences, with about 7% observed a single time. General study findings and limits: Apparently characteristic of ankylosing spondylitis blood was a TCR beta motif (roughly 8 highly homologous variants).

Their specific antigens are unknown. Material: blood, either unsorted or a sorted T cell fraction (not recorded which). The source is a male donor with ankylosing spondylitis.

This clonotype was found many times. This sequence joins TRBV3-1 and TRBJ2-7; 12 bases map to TRBD2. The germline V gene encodes CDR1 LGHDT and CDR2 YNNKEL (reference sequence). The V segment lost 0 bases and the J segment 5 bases; nucleotides outside the gene matches: 5. CDR3 length equals 16 residues. CDR3 sequence: CASSQDRLAGVDEQYF. DNA of the CDR3: TGTGCCAGCAGCCAAGATCGACTAGCGGGAGTCGACGAGCAGTACTTC.

The CDR3 region is CASSLPTGPAETQYF. The CDR3 DNA sequence: TGTGCCAGCAGCCTCCCGACAGGGCCCGCGGAGACCCAGTACTTC. The chain is built from TRBV7-9 and TRBJ2-5, with 7 bases matching TRBD1. V lost 5 bases to trimming and J lost 5 bases; unmatched junction nucleotides: 11. Germline assignment: CDR1 SEHNR and CDR2 FQNEAQ (reference sequence). The CDR3 length is 15 residues.

The table lists this clonotype with many counts. The chain couples TRBV29-1 to TRBJ2-2; TRBD2 matches 13 bases. The CDR3 loop spans 16 amino acids. The trim removed 1 base at V and 5 bases at J, leaving 4 bases unmatched. Germline assignment: CDR1 SQVTM and CDR2 ANQGSEA. The CDR3 bases are TGCAGCGTTGAAGGGACTAGCGGGGGTGAGACCGGGGAGCTGTTTTTT. Its protein product is CSVEGTSGGETGELFF.

This clonotype has a count of ten or more. The J gene is TRBJ2-1, the V gene TRBV28, with 11 bases identical to TRBD1. Germline V gene lookup returns CDR1 MDHEN and CDR2 SYDVKM. The CDR3 extends over 15 amino acids. Trimming took 0 bases from V and 10 from J; bases not matched to a gene: 5. The CDR3 here is CASSLWGTGGEEQFF. DNA of the CDR3: TGTGCCAGCAGTTTATGGGGGACAGGGGGGGAGGAGCAGTTCTTC.

This clonotype was seen only a few times. V usage is TRBV7-6 and J usage is TRBJ1-1, with 8 bases aligning to TRBD1. The CDR3 runs 14 residues. In germline, CDR1 is SGHVS, CDR2 FNYEAQ. V was clipped by 4 bases and J by 5 bases; unmatched bases: 6. The CDR3 loop is CASSYRQGRTEAFF. DNA of the CDR3: TGTGCCAGCAGCTATAGACAGGGGAGGACTGAAGCTTTCTTT.

In its sample, this clonotype ranks as medium-sized. The genes are TRBV6-2 or TRBV6-3 and TRBJ2-2; D ambiguous. Germline-derived CDR1 and CDR2 are MNHEY and SVGEGT. The CDR3 is 11 residues long. Trimming took 7 bases from V and 5 from J, leaving 5 bases between them. The CDR3 region is CASTPTGELFF. CDR3 DNA: TGTGCCAGCACCCCGACCGGGGAGCTGTTTTTT.

This clonotype was observed a handful of times. J is TRBJ2-2 and V is TRBV7-8; D not certain. The CDR3 extends over 16 amino acids. CDR1 and CDR2 (germline): SGHVS, FQNEAQ. V was cut by 1 base and J by 1 base, with 10 bases left in between. Written as DNA, the CDR3 is TGTGCCAGCAGCTTAGGATGGCCGCGGAACACCGGGGAGCTGTTTTTT. Translated, it gives CASSLGWPRNTGELFF. The full variable domain, rest sourced from reference TRBV7-8 and TRBJ2-2, is GAGVSQSPRYKVAKRGQDVALRCDPISGHVSLFWYQQALGQGPEFLTYFQNEAQLDKSGLPSDRFFAERPEGSVSTLKIQRTQQEDSAVYLCASSLGWPRNTGELFFGEGSRLTVL.

This clonotype has only a few counts. The chain recombines TRBV2 with TRBJ2-7; 9 positions agree with TRBD1. CDR3 length: 15 residues. From germline, CDR1 is SNHLY and CDR2 FYNNEI. V was clipped by 3 bases and J by 3 bases; unmatched bases: 6. The CDR3 sequence: CASSDYPGQGYEQYF. CDR3 coding DNA: TGTGCCAGCAGTGATTATCCGGGACAGGGCTACGAGCAGTACTTC.

In its sample, this clonotype was seen many times. The rearrangement uses TRBV5-1 and TRBJ2-1; 10 positions match TRBD2. Germline V CDR1 and CDR2: SGHRS, YFSETQ. The J segment lost 2 bases and the V segment lost 4 bases, leaving 3 bases of the junction unmatched. There are 15 residues in the CDR3. CDR3 loop: CASSPSGGPYNEQFF. In nucleotides, the CDR3 is TGCGCCAGCAGCCCTAGCGGGGGACCCTACAATGAGCAGTTCTTC.

This clonotype was recorded many times. This rearrangement joins TRBV7-9 to TRBJ2-7; the D call may be TRBD1 or TRBD2 (5 bases each). Trimming cost V 1 base and J 2 bases, with 6 bases left between them. This CDR3 has 13 amino acids. Germline-derived CDR1 and CDR2 are SEHNR and FQNEAQ (reference sequence). The CDR3 DNA reads as TGTGCCAGCAGCTTAGTGGGGGCCTACGAGCAGTACTTC. Amino acids: CASSLVGAYEQYF.

This clonotype was detected ten times or more. This chain links TRBV28 with TRBJ1-1; TRBD1 might be the D (5 bases). Between the trimmed V and J ends, which lost 2 bases and 1 base, there was a span of 8 bases. The CDR3 loop spans 14 amino acids. Germline V lookup: CDR1 MDHEN, CDR2 SYDVKM. CDR3: CASSLTDRNTEAFF. The CDR3 DNA follows: TGTGCCAGCAGTTTAACCGACAGGAACACTGAAGCTTTCTTT.

This clonotype was seen repeatedly, ten times or more. V gene TRBV7-9 combines with J gene TRBJ2-3; unclear D gene. This CDR3 is 15 amino acids long. Germline V gene lookup returns CDR1 SEHNR and CDR2 FQNEAQ (reference sequence). Trimming left V 4 bases short and J 2 bases short, with 13 bases between. CDR3 DNA: TGTGCCAGCAGCTCGAACACCCAGGCCACAGATACGCAGTATTTT. As protein: CASSSNTQATDTQYF.

This clonotype was seen at least ten times. The rearrangement links TRBV28 to TRBJ1-3; D possibly corresponds to TRBD1 (5 bases). The CDR3 consists of 17 residues. V was shortened by 3 bases and J by 0 bases, with 15 bases between the two germline ends. Germline V gene sequence: CDR1 MDHEN, CDR2 SYDVKM. As DNA, the CDR3 is TGTGCCAGCAGTTTGGGGACTGAAGGGGACTCTGGAAACACCATATATTTT. Protein: CASSLGTEGDSGNTIYF.

This clonotype occurred many times. The chain has TRBV11-1 and TRBJ1-1; D remains ambiguous. The CDR3 has 14 residues. Trimming pared 5 bases from V and 5 bases from J, leaving 15 bases between. The V gene's germline CDR1 is SGHAT and CDR2 FQDESV (reference sequence). The CDR3 bases are TGTGCCAGCAGCAACGACGACGGCGGGACTGAAGCTTTCTTT. Translation gives CASSNDDGGTEAFF.

This clonotype was seen repeatedly, ten times or more. The chain uses TRBV29-1 and TRBJ2-1; tentative D call: TRBD1 (5 bases). V was pared by 6 bases and J by 0 bases, with 18 bases between. The CDR3 totals 16 residues. Per the germline V gene, CDR1 is SQVTM and CDR2 is ANQGSEA. This CDR3 reads CSVFFYDSLSYNEQFF. CDR3 DNA sequence: TGCAGCGTCTTTTTTTACGACAGTCTCTCCTACAATGAGCAGTTCTTC.

This clonotype was detected a few times. J is TRBJ2-7 and V is TRBV20-1, with a possible D match to TRBD2 (6 bases). Germline loops: CDR1 DFQATT, CDR2 SNEGSKA (reference sequence). V lost 0 bases to trimming and J lost 3 bases, with 15 bases between them. This CDR3 is 15 amino acids long. The CDR3 is CSARDPGTVHYEQYF. For the CDR3, the DNA is TGCAGTGCTAGAGATCCGGGGACTGTACACTACGAGCAGTACTTC.

This clonotype was observed at least ten times. This rearrangement joins TRBV11-2 to TRBJ2-1, with a possible D match to TRBD2 (5 bases). V gave up 7 bases and J gave up 0 bases, with 13 bases separating them. CDR1 and CDR2 from the germline V gene are SGHAT and FQNNGV. The CDR3 is 15 amino acids. The CDR3 DNA reads as TGTGCCAGCATGGGCCGGGATAGCTCCTACAATGAGCAGTTCTTC. Amino acids: CASMGRDSSYNEQFF.

This clonotype appeared many times. The chain combines TRBV5-1 with TRBJ1-6, with D possibly matching TRBD1 (6 bases). Trimming removed 4 bases from V and 13 bases from J, with 21 bases in between. The germline V gene has CDR1 SGHRS and CDR2 YFSETQ. The CDR3 loop spans 15 amino acids. CDR3 amino acids: CASSPWGGPRSPLHF. The CDR3 DNA follows: TGCGCCAGCAGCCCCTGGGGGGGCCCGAGGTCGCCCCTCCACTTT.

There are many counts of this clonotype. The chain combines TRBV18 with TRBJ2-1, with a possible D match to TRBD1 (6 bases). This CDR3 comprises 16 residues. Germline-derived CDR1 and CDR2 are KGHSH and LQKENI. Trimming took off 3 bases at V and 1 base at J, with 13 bases between the two ends. Here the CDR3 DNA reads TGTGCCAGCTCACCGGAACGGGGACAATCCTACAATGAGCAGTTCTTC. The encoded protein is CASSPERGQSYNEQFF. Using reference TRBV18 and TRBJ2-1 for the parts outside the CDR3, the full variable domain is NAGVMQNPRHLVRRRGQEARLRCSPMKGHSHVYWYRQLPEEGLKFMVYLQKENIIDESGMPKERFSAEFPKEGPSILRIQQVVRGDSAAYFCASSPERGQSYNEQFFGPGTRLTVL.

This clonotype showed up many times. The chain recombines TRBV6-2 or TRBV6-3 with TRBJ1-1; perhaps TRBD1 as D (5 bases). This CDR3 has 15 residues. V lost 1 base and J lost 0, with 9 bases in between. Germline-derived CDR1 and CDR2 are MNHEY and SVGEGT. The DNA of the CDR3 is TGTGCCAGCAGTTACTTCTCAGGGCTGAACACTGAAGCTTTCTTT. As protein: CASSYFSGLNTEAFF.

In this sample, this clonotype turned up many times. The J gene is TRBJ2-3, the V gene TRBV15, with 9 bases identical to TRBD2. There are 15 residues in the CDR3. Germline CDR1 reads LNHNV; CDR2 reads YYDKDF (reference sequence). After removal of 3 bases from V and 2 bases from J, the junction contained 3 bases not matched to a gene. CDR3 protein: CATSSLAGTTDTQYF. DNA of the CDR3: TGTGCCACCAGCAGTCTAGCGGGGACCACAGATACGCAGTATTTT.

This clonotype was picked up many times. An end of the junction does not agree with germline; a read error may underlie this. The genes are TRBV7-7 and TRBJ2-1; D uncertain. Germline lookup yields CDR1 SSHAT and CDR2 FNYEAQ (reference sequence). CDR3 size: 15 residues. The CDR3 region is CASSFGVRTYNEQFF. CDR3 coding DNA: TGTGCTAGCAGCTTCGGCGTTAGAACCTACAATGAGCAGTTCTTC.

This clonotype appeared many times. The V and J genes are TRBV30 and TRBJ1-4; 8 bases map to TRBD1. Unmatched junction bases numbered 5, after V lost 3 bases and J lost 11 bases. CDR3 length equals 12 residues. In germline, CDR1 is GTSNPN, CDR2 SVGIG (reference sequence). The CDR3 region has the DNA TGTGCCTGGAGAGCGGACAGGGCCAAACTGTTTTTT. Its translation: CAWRADRAKLFF. Looking up the rest from reference TRBV30 and TRBJ1-4 gives the full variable domain: SQTIHQWPATLVQPVGSPLSLECTVEGTSNPNLYWYRQAAGRGLQLLFYSVGIGQISSEVPQNLSASRPQDRQFILSSKKLLLSDSGFYLCAWRADRAKLFFGSGTQLSVL.

CDR3 nucleotides: TGCGCCAGCGCCGGGACGGTACCCTACGAGCAGTACTTC. Protein product: CASAGTVPYEQYF. The chain links TRBV5-1 to TRBJ2-7; D may correspond to TRBD1 or TRBD2 (5 bases each). Trimming took 7 bases from V and 2 from J, leaving 13 bases between them. The germline CDR1 and CDR2 sequences are SGHRS and YFSETQ. The CDR3 loop spans 13 amino acids. Using reference TRBV5-1 and TRBJ2-7 for the parts outside the CDR3, the full variable domain is KAGVTQTPRYLIKTRGQQVTLSCSPISGHRSVSWYQQTPGQGLQFLFEYFSETQRNKGNFPGRFSGRQFSNSRSEMNVSTLELGDSALYLCASAGTVPYEQYFGPGTRLTVT.

This clonotype was counted ten times or more. The chain carries TRBV4-3 and TRBJ2-3; D is possibly TRBD2 (5 bases). Germline V gene sequence: CDR1 LGHNA, CDR2 YSLEER. Trimming removed 0 bases at V and 2 bases at J, with 15 bases between. The CDR3 loop spans 17 amino acids. The CDR3 protein is CASSQDNQLAPTDTQYF. CDR3 in DNA: TGCGCCAGCAGCCAAGATAATCAGCTAGCTCCCACAGATACGCAGTATTTT.

The gene calls are TRBV5-8 and TRBJ2-1; the D call may be TRBD1 or TRBD2 (5 bases each). Germline CDR1 SGHTS, CDR2 YDEGEE. The V end lost 7 bases, the J end lost 9 bases, and 14 bases lay between the germline ends. There are 12 residues in the CDR3. The DNA for the CDR3 is TGTGCCAGCGGCCCGGGGCCGGGTGAGCAGTTCTTC. As protein: CASGPGPGEQFF.

The chain carries TRBV20-1 and TRBJ2-3; 16 bases are shared with TRBD2. Looked up from germline, CDR1 is DFQATT and CDR2 is SNEGSKA (reference sequence). CDR3 length: 16 amino acids. CDR3: CCVKGLAGGPRDTQYF. The CDR3 DNA is TGCTGCGTCAAGGGACTAGCGGGAGGGCCGAGAGATACGCAGTATTTT.